This TCR beta chain was profiled in a study of cytomegalovirus exposure and HLA in healthy donors. Study conclusions and caveats: There were approximately 150 TCR beta chains listed as cytomegalovirus-associated. Segments of the TCR beta V type were, in most cases, productive about 87% or about 30% of the time in an earlier analysis. In a later analysis, donors in an Asian-associated ancestry cluster reportedly had fewer N-insertions in productive TCRs than the cohort mean.

The primer mix had 60 Vbeta and 13 Jbeta primers. This table comes from immunoSEQ multiplex PCR, and its TCRdb copy is limited to in-frame clones, with some not included. The sample lists some 85,000 clones; around 85% were seen once. The germline CDR1 and CDR2 sequences are SNHLY and FYNNEI. Trimming pared 2 bases from V and 2 bases from J, leaving 7 bases between. The CDR3 runs to 14 residues. For this clone: Its antigen is undetermined.

This TCR was recovered from a man aged 18 to 30 in good health and CMV-seronegative. The chain has TRBV2 and TRBJ2-1; D call uncertain. Sequencing was performed on PBMCs. The CDR3 loop is CASSEQITYNEQFF. The CDR3 nucleotides read TGTGCCAGCAGTGAACAGATTACCTACAATGAGCAGTTCTTC.